The sequence of this T cell receptor beta chain was determined in a study of shared clonotypes between healthy human individuals. V shed 10 bases and J shed 0 bases, with 16 bases lying between them. CDR1 and CDR2 from the germline V gene are LNHDA and SQIVND (reference sequence). CDR3 length equals 14 residues. This clone was counted between two and nine times. Every donor was a Caucasian adult from Nashville, Tennessee. Replicate PCRs were loaded with approximately 300 ng DNA from unsorted PBMC, about 30,000 T cell genomes. Only in-frame clones appear in the TCRdb table, and some are missing; sequencing was by immunoSEQ multiplex PCR. The profile covers 470,000 or so clones, with around 73% appearing a single time and around 12% taken by the ten largest.

The source of this sequence is a woman in her thirties or forties in good health. Some clones in this sample may be carry-over from other donors' samples. Sequenced: PBMCs. The chain is built from TRBV19 and TRBJ2-7, with D perhaps matching TRBD2 (6 bases). CDR3 coding DNA: TGTGCCACTAGCCGGGACTCCAGCTCCTACGAGCAGTACTTC. It specifies CATSRDSSSYEQYF.